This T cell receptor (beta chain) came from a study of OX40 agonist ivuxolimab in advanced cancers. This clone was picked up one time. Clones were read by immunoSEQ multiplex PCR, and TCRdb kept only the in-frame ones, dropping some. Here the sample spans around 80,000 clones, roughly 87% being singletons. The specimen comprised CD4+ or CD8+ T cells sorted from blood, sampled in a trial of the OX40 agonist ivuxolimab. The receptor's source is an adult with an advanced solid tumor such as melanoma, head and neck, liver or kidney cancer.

CDR3 sequence: CASSFRAGLSYEQYF. The CDR3 DNA is TGTGCCAGCAGCTTTCGAGCCGGTCTATCCTACGAGCAGTACTTC. V is TRBV5-6 and J is TRBJ2-7; D gene unclear. Between the trimmed V and J ends, which lost 2 bases and 1 base, there was a span of 13 bases. From germline, CDR1 is SGHDT and CDR2 YYEEEE. The CDR3 spans 15 residues.